This T cell receptor beta chain was obtained from a study of T cells in Graves' hyperthyroidism and ophthalmopathy. Broader study findings: Peripheral blood also featured most of the thyroid clonotypes expanded above 0.001.

This clonotype was counted at least ten times. The antigen remains unidentified. Trimming pared 3 bases from V and 1 base from J, leaving 8 bases between. Germline values: CDR1 KGHDR, CDR2 SFDVKD. The CDR3 is 14 residues long. Those with hyperthyroidism were 18 to 65 years old, newly diagnosed, and ill for under 2 months. Patients with uncontrolled infections, other autoimmune diseases, pregnancy or lactation were excluded. Amplification yielded TCR beta CDR3 regions, with RNA transcripts as the source. First-round RT-PCR of the TCR CDR3 relied on the HTBI primer set. A single record per CDR3 protein comes from TCRdb applying MiXCR to the multiplex PCR reads. Seen here are some 600,000 distinct CDR3 sequences, roughly 14% observed once, and the top ten hold roughly 5.7%.

This receptor was taken from a woman aged 25 to 39 with Graves' hyperthyroidism that later progressed to Graves' ophthalmopathy. Material: blood. The V and J genes are TRBV24-1 and TRBJ1-1, with no clear D. CDR3 sequence: CATSDTRGNTEAFF. DNA of the CDR3: TGTGCCACCAGTGATACCCGGGGGAACACTGAAGCTTTCTTT.